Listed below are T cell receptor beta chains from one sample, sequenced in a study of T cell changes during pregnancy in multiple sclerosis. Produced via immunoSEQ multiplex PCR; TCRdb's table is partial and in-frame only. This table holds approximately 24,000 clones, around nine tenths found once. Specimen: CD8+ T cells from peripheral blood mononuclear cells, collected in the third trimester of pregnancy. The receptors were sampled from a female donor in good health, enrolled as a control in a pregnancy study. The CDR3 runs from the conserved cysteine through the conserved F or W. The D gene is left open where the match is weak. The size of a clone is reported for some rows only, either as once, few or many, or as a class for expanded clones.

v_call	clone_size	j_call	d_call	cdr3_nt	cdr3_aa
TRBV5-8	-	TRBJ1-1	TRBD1	TGTGCCAGCAGCACTGGGACAGGCCGGGGCACTGAAGCTTTCTTT	CASSTGTGRGTEAFF
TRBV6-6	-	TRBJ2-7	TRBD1	TGTGCCAGCAGTCCTGGAACAGGGGACGAGCAGTACTTC	CASSPGTGDEQYF
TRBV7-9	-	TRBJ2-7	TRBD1	TGTGCCAGCAGCCGGGGACAGGGGAAGGGCGAGCAGTACTTC	CASSRGQGKGEQYF
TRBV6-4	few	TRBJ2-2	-	TGTGCCAGCAGTGACACGACTGAGAGAACCGGGGAGCTGTTTTTT	CASSDTTERTGELFF
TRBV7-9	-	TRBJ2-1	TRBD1	TGTGCCAGCAGCCCCCGGACAGGGTCGGATTCCTACAATGAGCAGTTCTTC	CASSPRTGSDSYNEQFF
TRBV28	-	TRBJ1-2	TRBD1	TGTGCCAGCGGACAGGGAGAAAGTCGTAATGGCTACACCTTC	CASGQGESRNGYTF
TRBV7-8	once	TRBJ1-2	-	TGTGCCAGCAGCTTAGCGGTGGCGGGCGTCGATGGCTACACCTTC	CASSLAVAGVDGYTF
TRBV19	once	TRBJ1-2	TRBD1	TGTGCCAGTAGTAAACTATACCCCCGGGACAGGGATTACTATGGCTACACCTTC	CASSKLYPRDRDYYGYTF
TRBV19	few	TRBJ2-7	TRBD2	TGTGCCAGTAGTATGCGGCGGGAGGTTGCCTACGAGCAGTACTTC	CASSMRREVAYEQYF
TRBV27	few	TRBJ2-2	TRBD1	TGTGCCAGCAGTTCGGAGACAGGGGGCTTATCCGGGGAGCTGTTTTTT	CASSSETGGLSGELFF
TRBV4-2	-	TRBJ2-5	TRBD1	TGTGCCAGCAGCCAGGAAAGAGGGGGCCAGGAGACCCAGTACTTC	CASSQERGGQETQYF
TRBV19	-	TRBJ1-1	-	TGTGCCAGTAGGTTGACAGGATCTGAAGCTTTCTTT	CASRLTGSEAFF
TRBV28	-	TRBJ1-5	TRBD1	TGTGCCAGCATTACGACAGGGTTGAGCAATCAGCCCCAGCATTTT	CASITTGLSNQPQHF
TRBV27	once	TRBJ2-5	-	TGTGCCAGCAGTTTATCGGGGGGTTCGAAGACCCAGTACTTC	CASSLSGGSKTQYF
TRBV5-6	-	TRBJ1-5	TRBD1	TGTGCCAGCAGCTTCGGGACAGGCAATCAGCCCCAGCATTTT	CASSFGTGNQPQHF
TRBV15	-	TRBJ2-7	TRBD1	TGTGCCACCAGCAGTGGGGACAGCTCCTACGAGCAGTACTTC	CATSSGDSSYEQYF
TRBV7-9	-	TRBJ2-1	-	TGTGCCAGCAGCTTAGTCCGACAGGAGCAGTTCTTC	CASSLVRQEQFF
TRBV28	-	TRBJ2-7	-	TGTGCCAGCAGTTTCCGCGGCTACGAGCAGTACTTC	CASSFRGYEQYF
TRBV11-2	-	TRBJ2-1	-	TGTGCCAGCAGCTTAGCGGCGGGAATCTACAATGAGCAGTTCTTC	CASSLAAGIYNEQFF
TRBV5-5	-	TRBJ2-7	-	TGTGCCAGCATGACTATAGGGCACGAGCAGTACTTC	CASMTIGHEQYF
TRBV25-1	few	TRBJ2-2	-	TGTGCCAGCAGTGGTCCGGGGGACACCGGGGAGCTGTTTTTT	CASSGPGDTGELFF
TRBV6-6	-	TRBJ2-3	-	TGTGCCAGCAGTTACTCGAACGAGGGCGCGGATACGCAGTATTTT	CASSYSNEGADTQYF
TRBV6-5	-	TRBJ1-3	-	TGTGCCAGCAGTTACCCGCGCTCTGGAAACACCATATATTTT	CASSYPRSGNTIYF
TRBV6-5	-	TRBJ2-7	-	TGTGCCAGCAGTTACGGGCAGGGCAGTAGAGAGCAGTACTTC	CASSYGQGSREQYF
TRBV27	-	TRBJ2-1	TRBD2	TGTGCCAGCAGCCTTAGCGGGAGGAGCTCCTACAATGAGCAGTTCTTC	CASSLSGRSSYNEQFF
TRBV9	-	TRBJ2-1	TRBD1	TGTGCCAGCAGTACAGGGGGCGCCTACAATGAGCAGTTCTTC	CASSTGGAYNEQFF
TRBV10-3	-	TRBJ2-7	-	TGTGCCATCAGTGAGTCAACTTACGAGCAGTACTTC	CAISESTYEQYF
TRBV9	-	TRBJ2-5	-	TGTGCCAGCAGCGAGATGGACTTCCAAGAGACCCAGTACTTC	CASSEMDFQETQYF
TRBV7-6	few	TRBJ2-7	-	TGTGCCAGCAGCTTACACCGGGGTTCCTACGAGCAGTACTTC	CASSLHRGSYEQYF
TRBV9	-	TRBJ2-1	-	TGTGCCAGCAGCGTAGCAGGGGTATCCTACAATGAGCAGTTCTTC	CASSVAGVSYNEQFF
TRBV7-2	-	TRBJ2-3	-	TGTGCCAGCAGCTTAGGCGGGGCTAGCACAGATACGCAGTATTTT	CASSLGGASTDTQYF
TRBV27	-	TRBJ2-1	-	TGTGCCAGCAGTTTATCTAGCGGAAGAACCCACAATGAGCAGTTCTTC	CASSLSSGRTHNEQFF
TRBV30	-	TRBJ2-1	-	TGTGCCTGGAGGAATTTGAGGGGGAACAATGAGCAGTTCTTC	CAWRNLRGNNEQFF
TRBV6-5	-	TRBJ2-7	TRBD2	TGTGCCAGCAGTTTAGAAGGTAGCGGGAGCTACGAGCAGTACTTC	CASSLEGSGSYEQYF
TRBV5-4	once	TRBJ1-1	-	TGTGCCAGCAGCTTGGGAGGCCTGAACACTGAAGCTTTCTTT	CASSLGGLNTEAFF
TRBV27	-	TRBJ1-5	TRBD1	TGTGCCAGCAGTTTCCTGGGACAGAACAATCAGCCCCAGCATTTT	CASSFLGQNNQPQHF
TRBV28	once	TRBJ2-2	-	TGTGCCAGCAGTTTAGCCCTCTGGCGGGTGAACACCGGGGAGCTGTTTTTT	CASSLALWRVNTGELFF
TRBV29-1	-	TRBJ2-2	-	TGCAGCGTTAGGGGTGGCGAGACCGACACCGGGGAGCTGTTTTTT	CSVRGGETDTGELFF
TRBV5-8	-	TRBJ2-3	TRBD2	TGTGCCAGCATCCCGGGGGGGGCCACAGATACGCAGTATTTT	CASIPGGATDTQYF
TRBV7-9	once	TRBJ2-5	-	TGTGCCAGCAGGCACACACAAGAGACCCAGTACTTC	CASRHTQETQYF
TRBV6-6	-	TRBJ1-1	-	TGTGCCAGCAGCTCCGGGAAAGGGAGGAACACTGAAGCTTTCTTT	CASSSGKGRNTEAFF
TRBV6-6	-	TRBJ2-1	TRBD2	TGTGTAGGGGGGGGACTAGCGGGTAATGAGCAGTTCTTC	CVGGGLAGNEQFF
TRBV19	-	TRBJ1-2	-	TGTGCCAGTAGTACACTCGACAGGAACTACACCTTC	CASSTLDRNYTF
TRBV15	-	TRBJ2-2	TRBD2	TGTGCCACCAGCCACAACAAACTAGCGGGAGGGCGGGGCGGGGAGCTGTTTTTT	CATSHNKLAGGRGGELFF
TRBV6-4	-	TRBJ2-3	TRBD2	TGTGCCAGCAGTGGGACTAGCGGGGCAGATACGCAGTATTTT	CASSGTSGADTQYF
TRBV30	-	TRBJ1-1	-	TGTGCCTGGAGTGGGCGGGCCCAGCCGAACACTGAAGCTTTCTTT	CAWSGRAQPNTEAFF
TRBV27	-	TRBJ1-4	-	TGTGCCAGCAGTTTAGGCAGGGTAGACGAAAAACTGTTTTTT	CASSLGRVDEKLFF
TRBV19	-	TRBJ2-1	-	TGTGCCAGTAGTATAATGGGGACTTACAATGAGCAGTTCTTC	CASSIMGTYNEQFF
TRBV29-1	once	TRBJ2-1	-	TGCAGCGTTGATCCACTCCCATCCTACAATGAGCAGTTCTTC	CSVDPLPSYNEQFF
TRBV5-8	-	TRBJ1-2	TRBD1	TGTGCCAGCAGCTCTAGGACAGGGGGCGATGGCTACACCTTC	CASSSRTGGDGYTF
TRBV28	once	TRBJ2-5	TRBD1	TGTGCCAGCAGTCCCGGACAGGGGGGTTTGTTAGAGACCCAGTACTTC	CASSPGQGGLLETQYF
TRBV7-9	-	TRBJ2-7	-	TGTGCCAGCAGCCCCCCCGGGGACTACGAGCAGTACTTC	CASSPPGDYEQYF
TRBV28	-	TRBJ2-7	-	TGTGCCAGCCGACAGTTGAACACCTACGAGCAGTACTTC	CASRQLNTYEQYF
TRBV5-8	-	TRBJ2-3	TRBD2	TGTGCCAGCTTGGCGGGAGTATCAGTTACGCAGTATTTT	CASLAGVSVTQYF